This T cell receptor beta chain stems from a study of cytomegalovirus exposure and HLA in healthy donors. Study results and caveats: Per published accounts, TCR beta sequences correctly predicted the HLA-A and HLA-B alleles of most subjects. In a later analysis, an Asian-associated ancestry cluster reportedly showed fewer N-insertions than the 666-donor mean. Analyzed later, association rates of TCRs varied across HLA loci, with DRB1 most and HLA-C fewest.

Details on this clone: Its antigen is still unknown.

The V segment lost 8 bases and the J segment 0 bases; nucleotides outside the gene matches: 8. This CDR3 is 17 amino acids long. The V gene's germline CDR1 is LNHDA and CDR2 SQIVND (reference sequence). PCR primers comprised 60 Vbeta and 13 Jbeta primers. Repertoires were generated with immunoSEQ multiplex PCR, while TCRdb's copy carries only in-frame clones and drops some. The sample contains around 99,000 clones, about 63% of which appear only once. At collection, donors were nominally healthy, but unrecorded immune exposures were probable. The J gene is TRBJ2-3, the V gene TRBV19, with 13 bases fitting TRBD2. Material: PBMCs. The TCR originated in a woman younger than 45 in good health and CMV-seronegative. The CDR3 region is CASSTSGRAGSTDTQYF. The CDR3 bases are TGTGCCAGTTCCACTAGCGGGAGGGCCGGAAGCACAGATACGCAGTATTTT.